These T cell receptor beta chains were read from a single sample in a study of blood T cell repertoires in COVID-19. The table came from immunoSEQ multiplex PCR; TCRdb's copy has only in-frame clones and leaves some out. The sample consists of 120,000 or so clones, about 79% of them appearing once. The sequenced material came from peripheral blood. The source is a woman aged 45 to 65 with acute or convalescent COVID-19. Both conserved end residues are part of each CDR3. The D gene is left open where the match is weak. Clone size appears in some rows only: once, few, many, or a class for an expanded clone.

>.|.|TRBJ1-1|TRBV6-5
CASRREFGTEAFF
TGTGCCAGCCGGCGGGAATTCGGAACTGAAGCTTTCTTT
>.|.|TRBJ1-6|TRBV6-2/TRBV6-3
CASSYFGPSYNSPLHF
TGTGCCAGCAGTTACTTTGGCCCTTCCTATAATTCACCCCTCCACTTT
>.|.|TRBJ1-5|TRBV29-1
CSVLGQPNQPQHF
TGCAGCGTTTTAGGACAGCCAAATCAGCCCCAGCATTTT
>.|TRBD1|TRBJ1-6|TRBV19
CASSLSGTGYNSPLHF
TGTGCCAGTAGCCTCTCCGGGACAGGGTATAATTCACCCCTCCACTTT
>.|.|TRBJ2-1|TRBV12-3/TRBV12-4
CASSPGNYNEQFF
TGTGCCAGCAGTCCCGGGAACTACAATGAGCAGTTCTTC
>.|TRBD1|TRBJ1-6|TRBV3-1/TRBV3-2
CASSNAPQGGSTSPLHF
TGTGCCAGCAGCAATGCCCCTCAGGGGGGATCGACTTCACCCCTCCACTTT
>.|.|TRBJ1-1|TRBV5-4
CASSLDTTGNTEAFF
TGTGCCAGCAGCTTGGACACGACGGGGAACACTGAAGCTTTCTTT
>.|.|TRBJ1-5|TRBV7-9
CASSQPGEQPQHF
TGTGCCAGCAGCCAGCCCGGGGAACAGCCCCAGCATTTT
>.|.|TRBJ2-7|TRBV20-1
CSAGRGGEQYF
TGCAGTGCTGGAAGGGGGGGGGAGCAGTACTTC
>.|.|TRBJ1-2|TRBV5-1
CASSLNRDTTNYGYTF
TGCGCCAGCAGCTTGAACCGGGACACCACTAACTATGGCTACACCTTC
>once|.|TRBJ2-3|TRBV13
CASSYLQGAHTDTQYF
TGTGCCAGCAGCTACCTACAGGGAGCTCACACAGATACGCAGTATTTT
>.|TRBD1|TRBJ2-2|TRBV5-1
CASTLDRTTGELFF
TGCGCCAGCACGCTGGACAGGACAACCGGGGAGCTGTTTTTT
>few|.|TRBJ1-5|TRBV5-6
CASSLRPGSGYQPQHF
TGTGCCAGCAGCTTGCGGCCGGGTTCGGGTTATCAGCCCCAGCATTTT
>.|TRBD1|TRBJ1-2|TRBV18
CASSPFGTGAFLNYGYTF
TGTGCCAGCTCACCATTTGGGACAGGGGCCTTTTTGAACTATGGCTACACCTTC
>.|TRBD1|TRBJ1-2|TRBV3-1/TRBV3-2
CASSTTMTTGGGGYTF
TGTGCCAGCAGCACAACGATGACCACAGGGGGCGGCGGCTACACCTTC
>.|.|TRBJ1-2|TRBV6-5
CASSYDMEGRNGYTF
TGTGCCAGCAGTTACGATATGGAGGGGCGGAATGGCTACACCTTC
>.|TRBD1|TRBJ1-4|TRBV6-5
CASTTGTGVNEKLFF
TGTGCCAGCACAACCGGGACAGGGGTCAATGAAAAACTGTTTTTT
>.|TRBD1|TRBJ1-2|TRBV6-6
CASSPNTGTGVLYGYTF
TGTGCCAGCAGTCCCAATACCGGGACAGGGGTTCTCTATGGCTACACCTTC
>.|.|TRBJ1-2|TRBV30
CASVLPGANYGYTF
TGTGCCTCGGTACTTCCGGGAGCTAACTATGGCTACACCTTC
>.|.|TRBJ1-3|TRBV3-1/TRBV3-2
CASSLTGTRDRNTIYF
TGTGCCAGCAGCCTCACCGGGACGCGGGATCGAAACACCATATATTTT
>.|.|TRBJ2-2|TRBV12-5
CASGLVLGGSDTGELFF
TGTGCTAGTGGTTTGGTACTTGGGGGCAGTGACACCGGGGAGCTGTTTTTT
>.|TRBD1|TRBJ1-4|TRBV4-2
CASSQAPGQGMGGIELFF
TGTGCCAGCAGCCAAGCCCCGGGACAGGGAATGGGAGGTATTGAACTGTTTTTT
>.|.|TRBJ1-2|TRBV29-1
CSVEWSRGYTF
TGCAGCGTTGAATGGAGTCGCGGCTACACCTTC
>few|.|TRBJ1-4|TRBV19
CASSRQSTQGRSNEKLFF
TGTGCCAGTAGCAGACAGTCAACTCAGGGTCGAAGTAATGAAAAACTGTTTTTT
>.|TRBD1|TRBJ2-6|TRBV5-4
CASSLAGTASGANVLTF
TGTGCCAGCAGCTTGGCCGGGACAGCCTCTGGGGCCAACGTCCTGACTTTC
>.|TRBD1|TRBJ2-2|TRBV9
CASSVDRGLVGELFF
TGTGCCAGCAGCGTAGACAGGGGGCTTGTCGGGGAGCTGTTTTTT
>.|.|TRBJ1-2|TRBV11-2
CASSLRLGLGGYTF
TGTGCCAGCAGCTTAAGGTTGGGGCTTGGTGGCTACACCTTC
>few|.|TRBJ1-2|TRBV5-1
CASSLGGQYGDYGYTF
TGCGCCAGCAGCTTGGGCGGACAGTACGGAGACTATGGCTACACCTTC
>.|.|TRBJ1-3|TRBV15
CATSRDNSGNTIYF
TGTGCCACCAGCAGAGATAACTCTGGAAACACCATATATTTT
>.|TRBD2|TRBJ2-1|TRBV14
CASSLYTGTSYNEQFF
TGTGCCAGCAGCCTCTACACCGGGACTAGCTACAATGAGCAGTTCTTC
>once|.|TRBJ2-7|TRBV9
CASSPGVEQYF
TGTGCCAGCAGCCCGGGGGTCGAGCAGTACTTC
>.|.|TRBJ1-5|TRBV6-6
CASNSGGFSNQPQHF
TGTGCCAGCAACTCGGGGGGATTTAGCAATCAGCCCCAGCATTTT
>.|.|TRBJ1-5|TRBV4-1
CASSQAGFGIQPQHF
TGCGCCAGCAGCCAAGCCGGGTTTGGTATTCAGCCCCAGCATTTT
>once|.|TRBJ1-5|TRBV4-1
CASSQDWTLNQPQHF
TGCGCCAGCAGCCAAGACTGGACACTGAATCAGCCCCAGCATTTT
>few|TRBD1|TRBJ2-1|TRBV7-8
CASRVDRELYNEQFF
TGTGCCAGCAGGGTGGACAGGGAGCTCTACAATGAGCAGTTCTTC
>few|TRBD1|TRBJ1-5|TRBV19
CASTQDRGPDQPQHF
TGTGCCAGTACCCAAGACAGGGGCCCAGATCAGCCCCAGCATTTT
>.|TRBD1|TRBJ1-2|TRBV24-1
CATSDSGQVHYGYTF
TGTGCCACCAGTGATTCGGGACAGGTTCACTATGGCTACACCTTC
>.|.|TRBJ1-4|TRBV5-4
CASSLGVSTNEKLFF
TGTGCCAGCAGCCTCGGTGTGTCGACTAATGAAAAACTGTTTTTT
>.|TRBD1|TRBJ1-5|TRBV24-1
CATSDLQGANQPQHF
TGTGCCACCAGTGATTTGCAGGGGGCTAATCAGCCCCAGCATTTT
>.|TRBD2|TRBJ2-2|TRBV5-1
CASSLPSGGEDTGELFF
TGCGCCAGCAGCCTCCCTAGCGGGGGGGAGGACACCGGGGAGCTGTTTTTT
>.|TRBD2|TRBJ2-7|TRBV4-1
CASSQDTSGGPGLSYEQYF
TGCGCCAGCAGCCAAGACACTAGCGGGGGGCCGGGTCTCTCCTACGAGCAGTACTTC
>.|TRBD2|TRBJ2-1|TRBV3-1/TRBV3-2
CASSPPPGLAKDEQFF
TGTGCCAGCAGCCCCCCCCCTGGACTAGCCAAGGATGAGCAGTTCTTC
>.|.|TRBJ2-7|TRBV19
CASGSSSGNYEQYF
TGTGCCAGTGGTAGTTCATCAGGGAATTACGAGCAGTACTTC
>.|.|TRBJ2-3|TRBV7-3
CASSLGSGTDTQYF
TGTGCCAGCAGCTTAGGAAGCGGCACAGATACGCAGTATTTT
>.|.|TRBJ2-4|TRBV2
CASSWTVPLAKNIQYF
TGTGCCAGCAGCTGGACAGTACCTTTAGCCAAAAACATTCAGTACTTC
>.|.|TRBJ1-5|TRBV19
CASTAVSNQPQHF
TGTGCCAGTACCGCAGTAAGCAATCAGCCCCAGCATTTT
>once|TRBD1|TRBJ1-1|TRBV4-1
CASSLRQGSAEAFF
TGCGCCAGCAGCCTACGACAGGGTTCGGCTGAAGCTTTCTTT
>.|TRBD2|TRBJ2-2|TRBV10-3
CAISEIAGSNTGELFF
TGTGCCATCAGTGAAATAGCGGGGTCGAACACCGGGGAGCTGTTTTTT
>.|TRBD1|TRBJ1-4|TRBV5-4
CASSQMDRPGLFF
TGTGCCAGCAGCCAAATGGACAGGCCTGGGCTGTTTTTT
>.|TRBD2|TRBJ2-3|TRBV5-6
CASRFSSYLRGITDTQYF
TGTGCCAGCAGGTTCTCATCATACTTGCGGGGGATAACAGATACGCAGTATTTT
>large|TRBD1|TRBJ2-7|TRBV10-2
CASSESNPGQGIYEQYF
TGCGCCAGCAGTGAGTCGAATCCGGGACAGGGAATATACGAGCAGTACTTC
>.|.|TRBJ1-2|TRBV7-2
CASSSSITGYYGYTF
TGTGCCAGCAGCTCATCAATTACAGGGTACTATGGCTACACCTTC
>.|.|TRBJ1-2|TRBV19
CASREEGGVYGYTF
TGTGCCAGTAGAGAGGAGGGGGGGGTCTATGGCTACACCTTC
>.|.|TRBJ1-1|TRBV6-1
CASSEGRTRNTEAFF
TGTGCCAGCAGTGAAGGTAGGACAAGGAACACTGAAGCTTTCTTT
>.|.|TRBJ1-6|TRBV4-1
CASSQDKDSFAALHF
TGCGCCAGCAGCCAAGACAAGGACAGTTTTGCGGCCCTCCACTTT
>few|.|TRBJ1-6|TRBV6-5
CASSLDGGGNSPLHF
TGTGCCAGCAGCCTGGACGGGGGTGGCAATTCACCCCTCCACTTT
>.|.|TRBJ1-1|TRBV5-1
CASSPTVGGAEAFF
TGCGCCAGCAGCCCCACCGTGGGAGGGGCTGAAGCTTTCTTT
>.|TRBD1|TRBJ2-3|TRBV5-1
CASSHGQGASTDTQYF
TGCGCCAGCAGCCACGGACAGGGGGCTAGCACAGATACGCAGTATTTT
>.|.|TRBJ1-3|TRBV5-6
CASSLTDLNRNTIYF
TGTGCCAGCAGCTTGACAGACCTCAACAGAAACACCATATATTTT